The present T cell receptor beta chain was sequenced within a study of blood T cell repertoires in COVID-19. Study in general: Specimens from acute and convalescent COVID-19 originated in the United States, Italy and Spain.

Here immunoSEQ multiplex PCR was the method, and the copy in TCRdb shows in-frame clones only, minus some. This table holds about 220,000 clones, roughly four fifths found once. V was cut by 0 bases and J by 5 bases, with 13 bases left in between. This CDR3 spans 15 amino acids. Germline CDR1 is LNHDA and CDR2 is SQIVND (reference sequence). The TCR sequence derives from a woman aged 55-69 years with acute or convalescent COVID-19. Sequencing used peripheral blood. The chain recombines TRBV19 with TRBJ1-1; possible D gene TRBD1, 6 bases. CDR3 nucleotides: TGTGCCAGTAGTATAGATCGGGCAGGGGTGACTGAAGCTTTCTTT. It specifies CASSIDRAGVTEAFF.